The T cell receptor (beta chain) under discussion was sequenced for a study of OX40 agonist ivuxolimab in advanced cancers. Overall study context: Treatment received earlier with anti-PD-1, anti-PD-L1 or anti-CTLA-4 agents was allowed, and under 50% had some. Study outcomes and limitations: More expanded clones were seen, on average, in CD8+ T cells than in CD4+. The authors did not determine the antigen specificity of the expanded peripheral T cells.

Trimming stripped 4 bases from V and 4 bases from J, with 17 bases between. This CDR3 has 15 amino acids. Germline loops: CDR1 SGHDT, CDR2 YYEEEE. Profiled with immunoSEQ multiplex PCR; TCRdb holds only in-frame clones, not every one. The table includes under 140,000 clones, more than 70% detected once. Points on this clone: The antigen is unknown.

Sequencing was performed on CD4+ or CD8+ T cells sorted from blood, taken in a trial of the OX40 agonist ivuxolimab. This receptor was identified in an adult with an advanced solid tumor such as melanoma, head and neck, liver or kidney cancer. The J gene is TRBJ1-1, the V gene TRBV5-6; D possibly corresponds to TRBD1 (5 bases). CDR3 sequence: CASSEWGSEVTEAFF. In DNA, the CDR3 is TGTGCCAGCAGCGAGTGGGGGTCCGAAGTCACTGAAGCTTTCTTT.